This T cell receptor beta chain is drawn from a study of T cell responses to AZD1222 COVID-19 vaccine. Data came from immunoSEQ multiplex PCR; TCRdb stores just in-frame clones and leaves some out. The table has 95,000 to 100,000 clones, 88% seen once. Second-dose timings of about 4 or about 12 weeks were pooled. Specimen: peripheral blood, collected 28 days after the second AZD1222 dose. The sequence derives from an adult who received the AZD1222 COVID-19 vaccine.

As DNA, the CDR3 is TGTGCCAGCAGCTTAGCGCCAGTACAAGAGACCCAGTACTTC. Protein product: CASSLAPVQETQYF. The V call is TRBV7-6, the J call TRBJ2-5; D is unresolved. CDR3 length: 14 amino acids. V was clipped by 0 bases and J by 2 bases, with 7 bases between them. Germline V gene sequence: CDR1 SGHVS, CDR2 FNYEAQ.